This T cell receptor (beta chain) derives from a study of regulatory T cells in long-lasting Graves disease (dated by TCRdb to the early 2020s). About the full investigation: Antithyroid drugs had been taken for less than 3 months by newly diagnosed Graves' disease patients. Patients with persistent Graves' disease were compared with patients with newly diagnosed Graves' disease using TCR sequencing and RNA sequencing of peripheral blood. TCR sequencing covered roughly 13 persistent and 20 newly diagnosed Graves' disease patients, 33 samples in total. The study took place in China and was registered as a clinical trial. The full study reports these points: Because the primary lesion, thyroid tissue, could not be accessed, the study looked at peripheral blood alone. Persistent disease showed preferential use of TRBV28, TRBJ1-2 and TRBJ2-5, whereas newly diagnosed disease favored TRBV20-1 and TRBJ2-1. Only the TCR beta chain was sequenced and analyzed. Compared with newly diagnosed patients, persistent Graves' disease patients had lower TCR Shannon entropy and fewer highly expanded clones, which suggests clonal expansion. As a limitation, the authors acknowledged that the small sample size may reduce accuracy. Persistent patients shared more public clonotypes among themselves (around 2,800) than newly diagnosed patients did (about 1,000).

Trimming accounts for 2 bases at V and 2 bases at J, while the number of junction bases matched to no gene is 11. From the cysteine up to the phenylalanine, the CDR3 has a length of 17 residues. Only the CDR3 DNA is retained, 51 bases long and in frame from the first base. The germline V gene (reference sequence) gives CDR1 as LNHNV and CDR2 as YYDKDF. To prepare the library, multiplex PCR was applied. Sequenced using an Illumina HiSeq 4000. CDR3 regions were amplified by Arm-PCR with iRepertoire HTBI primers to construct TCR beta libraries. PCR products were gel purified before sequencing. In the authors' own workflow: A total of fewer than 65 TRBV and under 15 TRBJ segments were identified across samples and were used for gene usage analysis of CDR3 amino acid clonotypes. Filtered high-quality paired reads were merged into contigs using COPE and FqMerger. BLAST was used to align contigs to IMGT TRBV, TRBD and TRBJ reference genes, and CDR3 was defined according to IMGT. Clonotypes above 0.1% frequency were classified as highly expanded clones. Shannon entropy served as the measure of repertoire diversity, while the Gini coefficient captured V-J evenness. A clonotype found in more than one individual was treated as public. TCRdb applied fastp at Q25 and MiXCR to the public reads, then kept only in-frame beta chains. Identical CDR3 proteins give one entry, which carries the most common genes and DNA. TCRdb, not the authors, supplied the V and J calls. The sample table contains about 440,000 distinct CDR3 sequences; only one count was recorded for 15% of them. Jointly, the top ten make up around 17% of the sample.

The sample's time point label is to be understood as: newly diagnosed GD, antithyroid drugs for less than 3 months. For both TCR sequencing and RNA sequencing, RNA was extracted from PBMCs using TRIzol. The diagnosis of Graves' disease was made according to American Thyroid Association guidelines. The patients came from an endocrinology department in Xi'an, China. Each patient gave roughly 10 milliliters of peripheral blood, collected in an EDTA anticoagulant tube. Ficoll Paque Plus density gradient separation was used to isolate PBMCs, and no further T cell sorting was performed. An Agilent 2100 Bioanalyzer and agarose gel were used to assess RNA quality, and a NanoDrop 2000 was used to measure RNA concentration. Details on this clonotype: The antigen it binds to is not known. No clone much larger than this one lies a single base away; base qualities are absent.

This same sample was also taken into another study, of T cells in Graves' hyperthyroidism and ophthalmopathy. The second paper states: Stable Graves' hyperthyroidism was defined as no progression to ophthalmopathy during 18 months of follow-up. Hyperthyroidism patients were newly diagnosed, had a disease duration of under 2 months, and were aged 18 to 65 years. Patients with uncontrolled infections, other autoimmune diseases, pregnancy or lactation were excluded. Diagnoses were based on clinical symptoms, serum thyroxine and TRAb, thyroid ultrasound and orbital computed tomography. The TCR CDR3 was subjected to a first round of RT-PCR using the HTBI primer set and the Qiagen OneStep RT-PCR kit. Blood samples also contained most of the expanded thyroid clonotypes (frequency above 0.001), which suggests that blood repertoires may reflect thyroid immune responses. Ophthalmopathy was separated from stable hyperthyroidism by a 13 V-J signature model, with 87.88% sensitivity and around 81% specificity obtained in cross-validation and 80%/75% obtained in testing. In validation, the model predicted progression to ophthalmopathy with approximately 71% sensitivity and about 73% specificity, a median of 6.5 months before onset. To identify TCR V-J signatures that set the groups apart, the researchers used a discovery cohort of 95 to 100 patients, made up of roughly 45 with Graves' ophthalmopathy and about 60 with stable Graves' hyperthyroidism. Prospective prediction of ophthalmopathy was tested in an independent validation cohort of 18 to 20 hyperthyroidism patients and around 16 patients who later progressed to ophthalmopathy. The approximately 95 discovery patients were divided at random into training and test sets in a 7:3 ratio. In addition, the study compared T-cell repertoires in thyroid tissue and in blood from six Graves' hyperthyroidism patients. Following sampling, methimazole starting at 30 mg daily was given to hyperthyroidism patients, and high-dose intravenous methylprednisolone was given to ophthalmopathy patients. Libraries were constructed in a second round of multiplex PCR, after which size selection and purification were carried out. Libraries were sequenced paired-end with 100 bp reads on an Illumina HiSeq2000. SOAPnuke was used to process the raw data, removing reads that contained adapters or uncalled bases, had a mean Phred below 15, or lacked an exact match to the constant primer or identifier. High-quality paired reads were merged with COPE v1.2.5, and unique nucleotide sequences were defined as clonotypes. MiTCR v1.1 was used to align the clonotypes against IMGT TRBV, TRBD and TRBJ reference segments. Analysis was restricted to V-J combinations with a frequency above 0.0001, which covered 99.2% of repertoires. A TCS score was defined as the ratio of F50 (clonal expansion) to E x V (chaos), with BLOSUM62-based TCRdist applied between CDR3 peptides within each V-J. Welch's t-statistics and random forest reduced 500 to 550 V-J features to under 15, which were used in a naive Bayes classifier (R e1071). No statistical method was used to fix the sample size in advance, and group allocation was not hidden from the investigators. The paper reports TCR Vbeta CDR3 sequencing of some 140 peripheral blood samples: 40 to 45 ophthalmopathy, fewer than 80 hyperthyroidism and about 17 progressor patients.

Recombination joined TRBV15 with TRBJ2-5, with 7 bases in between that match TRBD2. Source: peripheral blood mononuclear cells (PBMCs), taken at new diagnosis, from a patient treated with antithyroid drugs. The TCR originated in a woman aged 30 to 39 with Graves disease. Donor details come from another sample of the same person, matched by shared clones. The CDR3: CATSRSLSGTGQETQYF. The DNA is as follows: TGTGCCACCAGCAGATCCCTCAGCGGGACGGGGCAAGAGACCCAGTACTTC.